The 32 T cell receptor beta chains listed next were all sequenced from one sample in a study of identical twins. TCRdb independently ran MiXCR on the 5' RACE reads; one entry per CDR3 protein. The sample records 700,000 or so distinct CDR3 sequences, 8.6% being singletons. The sample was also linked to a second study, of yellow fever vaccine responses in identical twins.

Sequencing input: PBMCs. Receptor source: a woman aged 18-29 years in good health.

The chain carries TRBV9 and TRBJ2-2; the match to TRBD1 covers 10 bases. CDR1 is SGDLS and CDR2 is YYNGEE in the germline V gene. This CDR3 has 16 amino acids. V was clipped by 4 bases and J by 5 bases; unmatched bases: 8. The CDR3 sequence: CASSLRGQGWTGELFF. The DNA of the CDR3 is TGTGCCAGCAGCCTGAGGGGACAGGGGTGGACCGGGGAGCTGTTTTTT.

V gene TRBV10-3 combines with J gene TRBJ2-7; 10 nucleotides match TRBD2. The V and J ends lost 8 bases and 4 bases, in that order; junction bases with no gene match: 5. The CDR3 totals 13 residues. Germline V CDR1 and CDR2: ENHRY, SYGVKD. Here the CDR3 DNA reads TGTGCCATCGCGGCTAGCGGGAGTTACGAGCAGTACTTC. It specifies CAIAASGSYEQYF.

This clonotype appeared a single time. The V and J genes are TRBV20-1 and TRBJ1-2; 12 bases fit TRBD1. Trimming cost V 3 bases and J 8 bases; bases outside gene matches: 10. Germline V lookup: CDR1 DFQATT, CDR2 SNEGSKA (reference sequence). This CDR3 spans 15 amino acids. CDR3 sequence: CSARDPGQGAGGYTF. CDR3 sequence (DNA): TGCAGTGCTAGGGATCCGGGACAGGGGGCAGGGGGCTACACCTTC.

The chain links TRBV20-1 to TRBJ2-1; D ambiguous. Germline V gene lookup returns CDR1 DFQATT and CDR2 SNEGSKA (reference sequence). The V end lost 2 bases, the J end lost 0 bases, and 20 bases lay between the germline ends. This CDR3 region has 18 residues. The CDR3 is CSARRPILSTSSYNEQFF. CDR3 coding DNA: TGCAGTGCTAGAAGGCCAATACTCTCCACGAGCTCCTACAATGAGCAGTTCTTC.

The CDR3 here is CASSSQSLAVTGEQFF. The CDR3, as DNA: TGTGCCAGCAGCTCCCAATCGCTAGCGGTGACGGGTGAGCAGTTCTTC. The chain uses TRBV7-9 and TRBJ2-1; 7 bases fit TRBD2. Germline trimming cut 4 bases from V and 9 bases from J; bases unmatched to any gene: 15. CDR1 and CDR2 from the germline V gene are SEHNR and FQNEAQ (reference sequence). There are 16 residues in the CDR3. The full variable domain, in which reference TRBV7-9 and TRBJ2-1 provide the parts outside the CDR3, is DTGVSQNPRHKITKRGQNVTFRCDPISEHNRLYWYRQTLGQGPEFLTYFQNEAQLEKSRLLSDRFSAERPKGSFSTLEIQRTEQGDSAMYLCASSSQSLAVTGEQFFGPGTRLTVL.

This clonotype was detected only a few times. The chain couples TRBV7-9 to TRBJ1-1, with TRBD1 as a possible D gene (5 bases). V was pared by 5 bases and J by 3 bases, with 10 bases between. Germline assignment: CDR1 SEHNR and CDR2 FQNEAQ (reference sequence). The CDR3 covers 13 residues. CDR3 residues: CASSPSTDTEAFF. The CDR3 region has the DNA TGTGCCAGCAGCCCTTCGACAGACACTGAAGCTTTCTTT.

This clonotype was detected many times. The chain employs TRBV6-4 and TRBJ1-1, with D maybe TRBD1 (5 bases). V gave up 7 bases and J gave up 4 bases, with 16 bases separating them. CDR1 MRHNA and CDR2 SNTAGT come from the germline V gene. The CDR3 contains 14 residues. The CDR3 loop is CASTIDSGSTEAFF. The CDR3 DNA sequence: TGTGCCAGCACCATCGACAGTGGGAGCACTGAAGCTTTCTTT.

This clonotype turned up a few times. V is TRBV7-8 and J is TRBJ1-6, with a possible D match to TRBD1 (6 bases). Trimming took off 8 bases at V and 9 bases at J, with 20 bases between the two ends. The CDR3 totals 15 residues. CDR1 is SGHVS, CDR2 FQNEAQ, per germline. The CDR3, as DNA: TGTGCCAGCCTGCCGGGGGCATCGCCGACTTCACCCCTCCACTTT. It codes for CASLPGASPTSPLHF. The full variable domain, its missing parts supplied by reference TRBV7-8 and TRBJ1-6, is GAGVSQSPRYKVAKRGQDVALRCDPISGHVSLFWYQQALGQGPEFLTYFQNEAQLDKSGLPSDRFFAERPEGSVSTLKIQRTQQEDSAVYLCASLPGASPTSPLHFGNGTRLTVT.

In its sample, this clonotype was seen many times. The V call is TRBV29-1, the J call TRBJ2-4; D might be TRBD1 or TRBD2, each matching 6 bases. The CDR3 has 13 residues. Germline-derived CDR1 and CDR2 are SQVTM and ANQGSEA. The V end was cut by 8 bases, the J end by 3 bases, with 14 bases between. The CDR3 sequence is CSIIQGGKNIQYF. For the CDR3, the DNA is TGCAGCATAATACAGGGAGGCAAAAACATTCAGTACTTC.

The chain carries TRBV4-2 and TRBJ2-4, with 9 bases matching TRBD2. Germline CDR1 is LGHNA and CDR2 is YNFKEQ. V trimming: 4 bases; J trimming: 3 bases; junction bases outside the gene matches: 7. This CDR3 is 16 amino acids long. In DNA form, the CDR3 reads TGTGCCAGCAGCCTAGGCGTAGCGGGAGTCAAAAACATTCAGTACTTC. This gives the protein CASSLGVAGVKNIQYF.

The chain is built from TRBV18 and TRBJ2-1; D gene uncertain. The ends were cut back, 4 bases at V and 1 base at J, with 11 bases in the middle. Germline values: CDR1 KGHSH, CDR2 LQKENI. There are 15 residues in the CDR3. DNA for the CDR3: TGTGCCAGCTCACGAGCGCCAGCTTCCTACAATGAGCAGTTCTTC. Its protein is CASSRAPASYNEQFF.

This clonotype was seen once. This chain uses TRBV2 with TRBJ2-6; the D is unclear. This CDR3 spans 14 amino acids. Germline lookup yields CDR1 SNHLY and CDR2 FYNNEI. Trimming left V 8 bases short and J 2 bases short, with 10 bases between. The CDR3 bases are TGTGCCAGCTCGGGCAGAGCTGGGGCCAACGTCCTGACTTTC. As protein: CASSGRAGANVLTF.

The table lists this clonotype with a few counts. The chain is built from TRBV20-1 and TRBJ2-1; D gene uncertain. V lost 5 bases and J lost 4, with 18 bases in between. Germline V gives CDR1 DFQATT, CDR2 SNEGSKA (reference sequence). This CDR3 is 15 amino acids long. CDR3 residues: CSALQTVFGYNEQFF. CDR3 nucleotides: TGCAGTGCTCTTCAGACGGTATTCGGTTACAATGAGCAGTTCTTC.

In this sample, this clonotype turned up a few times. The rearrangement joins TRBV5-6 to TRBJ1-1; no clear D. This CDR3 has 12 amino acids. V lost 0 bases and J lost 11, with 11 bases in between. Germline values: CDR1 SGHDT, CDR2 YYEEEE. DNA of the CDR3: TGTGCCAGCAGCTTGGCATTCGGGTATGCTTTCTTT. Translating it yields CASSLAFGYAFF.

This clonotype was recorded a few times. The chain is built from TRBV27 and TRBJ1-2; D call uncertain. Germline V lookup: CDR1 MNHEY, CDR2 SMNVEV (reference sequence). This CDR3 spans 15 amino acids. V dropped 0 bases and J dropped 8 bases, with 16 bases sitting between them. The CDR3 loop is CASSLSKGFAGGYTF. As DNA, the CDR3 is TGTGCCAGCAGTTTATCGAAAGGGTTTGCGGGGGGCTACACCTTC.

The chain carries TRBV6-2 or TRBV6-3 and TRBJ2-4; unclear D gene. Germline values: CDR1 MNHEY, CDR2 SVGEGT. The CDR3 extends over 15 amino acids. V dropped 8 bases and J dropped 8 bases, with 22 bases sitting between them. CDR3 coding DNA: TGTGCCAGCTGTAAATGGTCTGGGTCCGACCACATTCAGTACTTC. Amino acids: CASCKWSGSDHIQYF.

The chain recombines TRBV3-1 with TRBJ1-1; D is unresolved. The CDR3 length is 15 residues. With 4 bases removed from V and 1 base from J, the gap between germline ends came to 13 bases. Germline V gene lookup returns CDR1 LGHDT and CDR2 YNNKEL (reference sequence). CDR3 residues: CASSLSQAGNTEAFF. In DNA, the CDR3 is TGTGCCAGCAGCCTCTCCCAGGCAGGGAACACTGAAGCTTTCTTT.

In this sample, this clonotype turned up many times. The genes are TRBV5-1 and TRBJ2-1; the match to TRBD2 covers 10 bases. The CDR3 length is 16 residues. The V gene's germline CDR1 is SGHRS and CDR2 YFSETQ. Germline trimming cut 6 bases from V and 4 bases from J; bases unmatched to any gene: 10. The CDR3 DNA reads TGCGCCAGCACCCGCTTAGCGGGAGGACTGTACAATGAGCAGTTCTTC. Translation: CASTRLAGGLYNEQFF.

Only a few counts were recorded for this clonotype. This chain uses TRBV7-9 with TRBJ2-3; TRBD2 matches 8 bases. Trimming removed 3 bases from V and 5 bases from J; junction bases left unmatched: 10. This CDR3 comprises 16 residues. Germline V gives CDR1 SEHNR, CDR2 FQNEAQ (reference sequence). The DNA for the CDR3 is TGTGCCAGCAGCTTTATGCGGGGGGAGAAGTTAGATACGCAGTATTTT. This gives the protein CASSFMRGEKLDTQYF. Full variable domain (rest looked up from reference TRBV7-9 and TRBJ2-3): DTGVSQNPRHKITKRGQNVTFRCDPISEHNRLYWYRQTLGQGPEFLTYFQNEAQLEKSRLLSDRFSAERPKGSFSTLEIQRTEQGDSAMYLCASSFMRGEKLDTQYFGPGTRLTVL.

This clonotype was seen a handful of times. The chain joins TRBV6-5 to TRBJ1-1; no firm D call. Trimming cost V 2 bases and J 5 bases, with 9 bases left between them. Germline CDR1 and CDR2: MNHEY and SVGAGI. The CDR3 loop spans 13 amino acids. The CDR3: CASSYRDETEAFF. The DNA of the CDR3 is TGTGCCAGCAGTTACCGGGATGAGACTGAAGCTTTCTTT.

The rearrangement links TRBV29-1 to TRBJ1-2, with TRBD1 matching over 7 bases. V dropped 2 bases and J dropped 7; count of bases not matched to a gene: 7. This CDR3 is built from 13 residues. Germline V CDR1 and CDR2: SQVTM, ANQGSEA. CDR3 nucleotides: TGCAGCGTTGAACAGGGGGGAAAAGCTGGCTACACCTTC. It encodes CSVEQGGKAGYTF.

This clonotype has just a few counts. The chain couples TRBV7-9 to TRBJ2-7; the D is unclear. With 8 bases removed from V and 3 bases from J, the gap between germline ends came to 14 bases. CDR1 is SEHNR and CDR2 is FQNEAQ in the germline V gene (reference sequence). The CDR3 length is 13 residues. This CDR3 is CASQPRGFYEQYF. The CDR3 bases are TGTGCCAGCCAACCGCGTGGGTTCTACGAGCAGTACTTC.

This clonotype was counted only a few times. The chain employs TRBV20-1 and TRBJ2-1; 8 positions agree with TRBD2. In germline, CDR1 is DFQATT, CDR2 SNEGSKA (reference sequence). V trimming: 0 bases; J trimming: 0 bases; junction bases outside the gene matches: 4. CDR3 length equals 16 residues. CDR3 region: CSARETSALSYNEQFF. In DNA form, the CDR3 reads TGCAGTGCTAGAGAGACTAGCGCCCTCTCCTACAATGAGCAGTTCTTC.

This clonotype was found a few times. This chain connects TRBV20-1 to TRBJ2-5; D remains ambiguous. The CDR3 covers 15 residues. The germline V gene encodes CDR1 DFQATT and CDR2 SNEGSKA (reference sequence). The V and J ends lost 2 bases and 1 base respectively, with 14 bases between them. The CDR3 sequence is CSARTAEPPQETQYF. The CDR3 DNA reads TGCAGTGCTAGAACGGCGGAGCCCCCCCAAGAGACCCAGTACTTC.

This clonotype was detected many times. The chain uses TRBV29-1 and TRBJ2-1; tentatively, D is TRBD2 (5 bases). Germline V gene data show CDR1 as SQVTM and CDR2 as ANQGSEA. The CDR3 is 14 residues long. Between the trimmed V and J ends, which lost 5 bases and 0 bases, there was a span of 11 bases. The CDR3 sequence: CSVLRVSSYNEQFF. The CDR3 DNA reads as TGCAGCGTTTTGAGGGTGAGCTCCTACAATGAGCAGTTCTTC.

This clonotype was counted a few times. The chain is built from TRBV20-1 and TRBJ1-5, with TRBD1 identical over 8 bases. The CDR3 covers 14 residues. From germline, CDR1 is DFQATT and CDR2 SNEGSKA (reference sequence). The CDR3 is CSGTGGWSNQPQHF. The CDR3 DNA is TGCTCCGGGACAGGCGGTTGGAGCAATCAGCCCCAGCATTTT.

This clonotype was seen only a few times. CDR3 amino acids: CASSLENPNQPQHF. In DNA, the CDR3 is TGCGCCAGCAGCTTAGAAAACCCTAATCAGCCCCAGCATTTT. The gene calls are TRBV5-1 and TRBJ1-5; D remains ambiguous. This CDR3 region has 14 residues. V was shortened by 2 bases and J by 4 bases, with 10 bases between the two germline ends. Germline CDR1 SGHRS, CDR2 YFSETQ. The whole variable domain, filled in from reference TRBV5-1 and TRBJ1-5, reads KAGVTQTPRYLIKTRGQQVTLSCSPISGHRSVSWYQQTPGQGLQFLFEYFSETQRNKGNFPGRFSGRQFSNSRSEMNVSTLELGDSALYLCASSLENPNQPQHFGDGTRLSIL.

The J gene is TRBJ2-1, the V gene TRBV4-2, with 12 bases fitting TRBD2. The germline CDR1 and CDR2 sequences are LGHNA and YNFKEQ. V lost 6 bases, J lost 2 bases, and 8 bases stayed unmatched. The CDR3 totals 17 residues. CDR3 loop: CASSRNLAGGTYNEQFF. CDR3 DNA sequence: TGTGCCAGCAGTCGGAATCTAGCGGGGGGGACCTACAATGAGCAGTTCTTC.

This clonotype was recorded a few times. The CDR3 sequence: CASSSIAGGPHEQYF. For the CDR3, the DNA is TGTGCCAGCAGCTCCATAGCGGGAGGGCCGCACGAGCAGTACTTC. The chain carries TRBV27 and TRBJ2-7, with 11 nucleotides matching TRBD2. The CDR3 runs to 15 residues. V shed 6 bases, J shed 5 bases, and the junction held 9 bases outside the gene matches. Germline lookup yields CDR1 MNHEY and CDR2 SMNVEV (reference sequence).

This clonotype was seen only a few times. V and J are TRBV12-3 or TRBV12-4 and TRBJ1-2; no firm D call. The CDR3 runs 13 residues. V gave up 7 bases and J gave up 2 bases, with 11 bases separating them. The DNA of the CDR3 is TGTGCCAGCACCCTGACGGTGAACTATGGCTACACCTTC. Its protein is CASTLTVNYGYTF.

This sequence joins TRBV20-1 and TRBJ2-5; 7 bases are a match to TRBD2. Germline CDR1 is DFQATT and CDR2 is SNEGSKA (reference sequence). Trimming removed 3 bases from V and 1 base from J; junction bases left unmatched: 2. The CDR3 contains 13 residues. This CDR3 reads CSASGGIQETQYF. The CDR3 DNA reads as TGCAGTGCTAGCGGGGGGATCCAAGAGACCCAGTACTTC.

In its sample, this clonotype was seen a few times. V usage is TRBV6-2 or TRBV6-3 and J usage is TRBJ2-5; D unclear. The CDR3 is 12 residues long. CDR1 and CDR2 from the germline V gene are MNHEY and SVGEGT. V was pared by 4 bases and J by 3 bases, with 6 bases between. CDR3: CASSWSEETQYF. The CDR3 nucleotides are TGTGCCAGCAGTTGGTCGGAAGAGACCCAGTACTTC.